The 3 T cell receptor beta chains presented below share a single source sample, sequenced in a study of T cells in Graves' hyperthyroidism and ophthalmopathy. RNA transcripts were the template for amplifying TCR beta CDR3 regions. During a first-round RT-PCR of the TCR CDR3, the HTBI primer set was used. TCRdb analysed the multiplex PCR reads with MiXCR anew, one entry per CDR3 protein. The sample comprises under 350,000 distinct CDR3 sequences, about 18% of which are singletons, and 45% to 55% rests with the top ten. Sequencing was done on a sample of blood. These receptors originate from a woman aged 50 to 60 with Graves' hyperthyroidism.

The table lists this clonotype with a few counts. The chain employs TRBV9 and TRBJ2-1; the D is unclear. This CDR3 spans 12 amino acids. Germline CDR1 and CDR2: SGDLS and YYNGEE. V shed 4 bases and J shed 7 bases, with 9 bases lying between them. The CDR3 bases are TGTGCCAGCAGCCTAGACCCTAATGAGCAGTTCTTC. It specifies CASSLDPNEQFF.

This clonotype was seen many times. The rearrangement links TRBV18 to TRBJ1-4; D unresolved. Trimming left V 1 base short and J 0 bases short, with 9 bases between. The CDR3 is made up of 16 amino acids. The V gene's germline CDR1 is KGHSH and CDR2 LQKENI. The CDR3 DNA sequence: TGTGCCAGCTCACCACTAACAGCCTCAACTAATGAAAAACTGTTTTTT. Its protein product is CASSPLTASTNEKLFF. The full variable domain, completed using reference TRBV18 and TRBJ1-4, is NAGVMQNPRHLVRRRGQEARLRCSPMKGHSHVYWYRQLPEEGLKFMVYLQKENIIDESGMPKERFSAEFPKEGPSILRIQQVVRGDSAAYFCASSPLTASTNEKLFFGSGTQLSVL.

Many counts were recorded for this clonotype. The gene calls are TRBV2 and TRBJ1-4; D might be TRBD1 (5 bases). Germline CDR1 and CDR2: SNHLY and FYNNEI. Between the trimmed V and J ends, which lost 4 bases and 4 bases, there was a span of 7 bases. The CDR3 has 13 amino acids. Written as DNA, the CDR3 is TGTGCCAGCAGTGCAGGGTATAATGAAAAACTGTTTTTT. Translated: CASSAGYNEKLFF.